Sequencing of this T cell receptor beta chain was carried out in a study of T cell repertoires in cytomegalovirus infection. Overall study context: Indicated by public TCR beta signatures were CMV infection and matching HLA type.

TCRdb reprocessed the reads via MiXCR and lists one record per CDR3 protein. The table has about 130,000 distinct CDR3 sequences, 8.8% seen once; the top ten hold 10%. In this sample, this clonotype turned up many times. The antigen is unknown. V lost 0 bases and J lost 1, with 16 bases in between. Germline CDR1 reads GTSNPN; CDR2 reads SVGIG (reference sequence). The CDR3 is 16 residues long. Whole-study results and caveats: Adding up the frequency of public TCR beta families identified people who carried CMV plus the relevant HLA. Ex vivo responses were dominated by HLA-C-restricted CMV-specific TCR beta clonotypes.

The J gene is TRBJ2-7, the V gene TRBV30; tentatively, D is TRBD2 (6 bases). This TCR was recovered from a human donor in good health (CMV status not recorded). Some clones in this sample may be carry-over from other donors' samples. The sequenced sample consisted of PBMCs. This chain's CDR3 is CAWSVSWEDTSYEQYF. The CDR3 region has the DNA TGTGCCTGGAGTGTTTCGTGGGAGGACACGTCCTACGAGCAGTACTTC.